This T cell receptor (beta chain) was obtained from a study of T cells in Graves' hyperthyroidism and ophthalmopathy (dated by TCRdb to about 2019). Background for the entire study: Peripheral blood samples were taken at the time of initial diagnosis, prior to any treatment. The 100 or so discovery patients were divided at random into training and test sets in a 7:3 ratio. TCR V-J signatures able to tell the groups apart were searched for in a discovery cohort of some 97 patients, of whom 43 had Graves' ophthalmopathy and under 65 had stable Graves' hyperthyroidism. Once sampling was done, hyperthyroidism patients were given methimazole at a starting dose of 30 mg daily, whereas ophthalmopathy patients were given high-dose intravenous methylprednisolone. Whether ophthalmopathy could be predicted prospectively was tested in an independent validation cohort made up of under 20 hyperthyroidism patients plus 17 patients who later progressed to ophthalmopathy. The paper describes TCR Vbeta CDR3 sequencing of 135 peripheral blood samples, made up of about 40 ophthalmopathy patients, around 73 hyperthyroidism patients and some 17 progressor patients. In addition, the study compared T-cell repertoires in thyroid tissue and in blood from six Graves' hyperthyroidism patients.

The paper's findings and limits, for the study overall: Most expanded thyroid clonotypes (frequency above 0.001) were also found in blood, which suggests that blood repertoires may mirror thyroid immune responses. No statistical method was used to set the sample size in advance, and investigators knew the group allocation. A model built on a 13 V-J signature distinguished ophthalmopathy from stable hyperthyroidism, reaching 85% to 90% sensitivity and around 81% specificity in cross-validation and 80%/75% in testing. In validation, the model predicted progression to ophthalmopathy a median of about 6.5 months before onset, with roughly 70% sensitivity and almost 75% specificity.

Including the terminal cysteine and phenylalanine, the CDR3 comprises 14 residues. Only CDR3 DNA remains: 42 bases, in frame from the first base. Trimming at the junction amounts to 1 base on V and 4 bases on J, and the germline ends lie 10 bases apart. Ophthalmopathy patients had moderately to severely active disease, with a Clinical Activity Score of 3 or more, a NOSPECS grade of 4 or more, and a disease duration of less than 3 months. Patients with uncontrolled infections, other autoimmune diseases, pregnancy or lactation were excluded. Diagnoses relied on clinical symptoms, serum thyroxine and TRAb, thyroid ultrasound and orbital computed tomography. PBMCs were isolated from approximately 10 ml of fresh peripheral blood by Ficoll-Paque density gradient centrifugation. Total RNA was extracted with Trizol reagent, and quality was checked on an Agilent 2100 Bioanalyzer. This clonotype came up many times. Its antigen remains undetermined. Base quality data are lacking; no much larger clone is found one base away.

TCR beta CDR3 regions were amplified from RNA transcripts. The TCR CDR3 was subjected to a first round of RT-PCR using the HTBI primer set and the Qiagen OneStep RT-PCR kit. A second multiplex PCR round built the libraries, followed by size selection and purification. Sequencing of the libraries was done on an Illumina HiSeq2000 using paired-end 100 bp reads. As for the authors' bioinformatics: SOAPnuke was used to process the raw data, throwing out any read that contained adapters or uncalled bases, had a mean Phred below 15, or lacked an exact constant-primer or identifier match. COPE v1.2.5 was used to merge high-quality paired reads, and clonotypes were defined as unique nucleotide sequences. MiTCR v1.1 was used to align the clonotypes against IMGT TRBV, TRBD and TRBJ reference segments. Analysis was restricted to V-J combinations with a frequency above 0.0001, which covered roughly 99% of repertoires. A TCS score was defined as the ratio between F50 (clonal expansion) and ExV (chaos), using BLOSUM62-based TCRdist between CDR3 peptides within each V-J. Welch's t-statistics and random forest reduced 450 to 600 V-J features to about 13, which were used in a naive Bayes classifier (R e1071). TCRdb passed the public sequencing reads through fastp at Q25 and MiXCR, retaining productive beta sequences. Records with the same CDR3 protein are collapsed into one entry carrying the most frequent genes and DNA. These V and J calls rely on TCRdb rather than the paper's analysis. Counted in this sample were hundreds of thousands of distinct CDR3 sequences; roughly 22% of them appeared once. Less than 65% of the sample goes to the ten largest clones.

This sequence was found in a woman aged 70-85 years with Graves' ophthalmopathy. The specimen sequenced was blood. This receptor chain uses TRBV12-3 or TRBV12-4 and TRBJ1-2, and the D gene may be TRBD1, 5 bases matching. The CDR3 here reads CASSLVSQGYGYTF. The nucleotide sequence is TGTGCCAGCAGTTTAGTGAGCCAGGGCTATGGCTACACCTTC.